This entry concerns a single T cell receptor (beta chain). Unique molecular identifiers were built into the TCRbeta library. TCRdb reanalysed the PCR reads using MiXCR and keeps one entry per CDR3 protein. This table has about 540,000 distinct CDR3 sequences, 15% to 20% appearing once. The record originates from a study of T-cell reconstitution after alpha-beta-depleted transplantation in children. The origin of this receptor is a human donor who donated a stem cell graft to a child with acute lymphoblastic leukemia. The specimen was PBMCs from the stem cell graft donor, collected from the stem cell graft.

For the CDR3, the DNA is TGTGCCAGCAGCTTGGAACGGGAGGACCACTACGAGCAGTACTTC. The encoded protein is CASSLEREDHYEQYF. The rearrangement links TRBV5-6 to TRBJ2-7, with 7 bases aligning to TRBD2. The CDR3 spans 15 residues. The V gene end was trimmed by 0 bases and the J gene end by 3 bases; junction bases not matched to a gene: 6. From germline, CDR1 is SGHDT and CDR2 YYEEEE.